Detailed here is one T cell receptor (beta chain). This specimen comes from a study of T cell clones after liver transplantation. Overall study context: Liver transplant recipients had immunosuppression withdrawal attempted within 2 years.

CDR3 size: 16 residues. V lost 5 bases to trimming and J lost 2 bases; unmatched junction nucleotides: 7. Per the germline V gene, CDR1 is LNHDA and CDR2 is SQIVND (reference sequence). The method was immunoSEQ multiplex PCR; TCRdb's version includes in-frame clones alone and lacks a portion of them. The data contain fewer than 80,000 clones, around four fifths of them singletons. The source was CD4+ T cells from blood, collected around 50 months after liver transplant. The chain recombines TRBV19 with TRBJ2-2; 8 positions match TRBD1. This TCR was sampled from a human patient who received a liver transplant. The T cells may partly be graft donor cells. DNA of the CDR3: TGTGCCAGTAGTTCCCGGCAGGGGGCAAACACCGGGGAGCTGTTTTTT. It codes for CASSSRQGANTGELFF.